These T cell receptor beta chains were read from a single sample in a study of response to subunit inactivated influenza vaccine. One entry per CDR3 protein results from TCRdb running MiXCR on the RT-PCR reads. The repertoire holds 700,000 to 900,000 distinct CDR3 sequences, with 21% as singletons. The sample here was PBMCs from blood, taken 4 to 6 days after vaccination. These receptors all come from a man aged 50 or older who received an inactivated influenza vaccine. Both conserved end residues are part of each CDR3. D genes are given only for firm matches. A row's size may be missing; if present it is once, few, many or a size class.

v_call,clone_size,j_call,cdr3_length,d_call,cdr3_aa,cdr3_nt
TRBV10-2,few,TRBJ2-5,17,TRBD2,CASSPLPGLAGEETQYF,TGCGCCAGCAGTCCGCTACCGGGACTAGCGGGGGAAGAGACCCAGTACTTC
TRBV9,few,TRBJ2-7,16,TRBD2,CASSVAGGRAPYEQYF,TGTGCCAGCAGCGTAGCGGGTGGGAGGGCCCCCTACGAGCAGTACTTC
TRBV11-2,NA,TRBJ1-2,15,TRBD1,CASSLDRRTGSGYTF,TGTGCCAGCAGCTTAGATCGGCGGACAGGGAGTGGCTACACCTTC
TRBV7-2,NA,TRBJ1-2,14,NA,CASSLVGRYYGYTF,TGTGCCAGCAGCTTAGTCGGGCGATACTATGGCTACACCTTC
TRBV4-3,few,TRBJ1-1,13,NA,CASSQDPGTEAFF,TGCGCCAGCAGCCAAGATCCCGGGACTGAAGCTTTCTTT
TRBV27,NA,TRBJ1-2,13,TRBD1,CASSIRQGSGYTF,TGTGCCAGCAGTATAAGACAGGGCTCTGGCTACACCTTC
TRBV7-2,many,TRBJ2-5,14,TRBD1,CASSPGQRKETQYF,TGTGCCAGCAGCCCGGGACAGAGGAAAGAGACCCAGTACTTC
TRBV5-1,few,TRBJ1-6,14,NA,CASASHGYNSPLHF,TGCGCCTCAGCAAGTCACGGCTATAATTCACCCCTCCACTTT
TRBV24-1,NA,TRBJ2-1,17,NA,CATSDHRSRHDYNEQFF,TGTGCCACCAGTGATCACCGTTCGCGGCACGACTACAATGAGCAGTTCTTC
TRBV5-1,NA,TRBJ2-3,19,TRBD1,CASSFRWGQATALTDTQYF,TGCGCCAGCAGCTTCCGGTGGGGACAGGCTACAGCACTGACAGATACGCAGTATTTT
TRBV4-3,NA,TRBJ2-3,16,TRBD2,CASSQASGRSADTQYF,TGCGCCAGCAGCCAAGCGAGCGGGAGATCTGCAGATACGCAGTATTTT
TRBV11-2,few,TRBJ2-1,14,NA,CASSLVVNYNEQFF,TGTGCCAGCAGCTTAGTGGTTAACTACAATGAGCAGTTCTTC
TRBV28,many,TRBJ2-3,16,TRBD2,CASSRLLAGGADTQYF,TGTGCCAGCAGTCGCCTCTTAGCGGGAGGCGCAGATACGCAGTATTTT
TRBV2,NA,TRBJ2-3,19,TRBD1,CASSWTGSASAGRTDTQYF,TGTGCCAGCAGCTGGACAGGGAGTGCATCTGCGGGGCGCACAGATACGCAGTATTTT
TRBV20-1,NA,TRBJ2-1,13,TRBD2,CSALGLAGTEQFF,TGCAGTGCCTTAGGACTAGCGGGAACGGAGCAGTTCTTC
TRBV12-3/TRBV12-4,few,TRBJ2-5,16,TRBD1,CASSLSPGTGVETQYF,TGTGCCAGCAGTTTATCTCCCGGGACAGGGGTAGAGACCCAGTACTTC
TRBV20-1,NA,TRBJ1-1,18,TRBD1,CSARGRDRGTLLNTEAFF,TGCAGTGCTAGAGGCCGGGACAGGGGGACCCTGCTGAACACTGAAGCTTTCTTT
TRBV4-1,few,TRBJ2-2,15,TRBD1,CASSQVVGGNGELFF,TGCGCCAGCAGCCAAGTAGTAGGGGGCAACGGGGAGCTGTTTTTT
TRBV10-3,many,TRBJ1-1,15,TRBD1,CAILRDRTMNTEAFF,TGTGCCATTCTAAGGGACAGGACCATGAACACTGAAGCTTTCTTT
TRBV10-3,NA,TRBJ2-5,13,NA,CAISEGRDETQYF,TGTGCCATCAGTGAGGGTAGGGATGAGACCCAGTACTTC